These T cell receptor beta chains were read from a single sample in a study of OX40 agonist ivuxolimab in advanced cancers. Sequencing was performed with immunoSEQ multiplex PCR; in TCRdb, only in-frame clones are kept and a portion is missing. The table has approximately 92,000 clones, approximately 93% seen once. Sequenced here: CD4+ or CD8+ T cells sorted from blood, sampled in a trial of the OX40 agonist ivuxolimab. These TCRs come from an adult with an advanced solid tumor such as melanoma, head and neck, liver or kidney cancer. CDR3s include the opening cysteine and the closing phenylalanine or tryptophan. The D gene is left open where the match is weak.

TRBV2	TRBD2	CASRRTSGRSGEQYF
TRBV7-9	TRBD1	CASSLESTGGTEAFF
TRBV5-1	.	CASGRRDTALGTEAFF
TRBV10-2	.	CASSAKAKRGSSGNTIYF
TRBV7-9	TRBD1	CASSLRVNRGYGYTF
TRBV6-1	.	CASKQDSSYNSPLHF
TRBV18	TRBD1	CASSPPQGGGIETQYF
TRBV19	TRBD1	CASSLDRGLNTIYF
TRBV30	.	CAWSRGQYEQYF
TRBV6-6	TRBD1	CASTSGTGGSHEQYF
TRBV19	.	CASSMSGRRNQPQHF
TRBV7-3	TRBD1	CASSTGPNTEAFF
TRBV6-5	.	CASRAQETQYF
TRBV11-2	.	CASSLRAARHNEQFF
TRBV19	TRBD2	CASSNLAGGPGMDEQFF
TRBV7-2	.	CASSHPNNEQFF
TRBV10-2	TRBD1	CASSEFTGGSSYEQYF
TRBV7-2	.	CASSPGDYIDTQYF
TRBV18	.	CASSFLAASEAFF
TRBV4-3	TRBD2	CASSRGWRGGETQYF
TRBV19	.	CASGAGNHYGYTF
TRBV4-2	TRBD2	CASSQAEGTSTYEQYF
TRBV6-5	.	CASARGQDGLKLFF
TRBV28	.	CASKPGGSQPQHF
TRBV18	TRBD1	CASSPTGGKNTEAFF
TRBV30	TRBD2	CAWSVSHGLAYNEQFF
TRBV6-1	.	CASSVQGLNSPLHF
TRBV11-2	TRBD1	CASSLDRDRGRGYTF
TRBV6-6	TRBD1	CASTLRGQWDYEQYF
TRBV7-8	.	CASSLYASASYEQYF
TRBV7-9	TRBD2	CASSYPKGREDTQYF
TRBV6-1	TRBD1	CASRGDRGGEQFF
TRBV5-5	.	CASSLARWGNTEAFF
TRBV10-3	TRBD1	CAIKKGADSNQPQHF
TRBV28	.	CASTLGNQPQHF
TRBV19	TRBD2	CASSNSGKPYPADTQYF
TRBV6-1	.	CASSVGVFYGYTF
TRBV6-5	TRBD2	CASSYSGGHTGELFF
TRBV7-9	TRBD2	CASSRTLAGGPNEQFF
TRBV19	TRBD2	CASSLLAGAPDTQYF
TRBV19	.	CASSPGQSYEQYF
TRBV14	.	CASSLPPGPNKQYF
TRBV5-1	.	CASSLTRQETQYF
TRBV5-1	.	CASSLGQTITDTQYF
TRBV7-2	TRBD1	CASSLRTGGEKLFF
TRBV29-1	.	CSVYRGTSQGYTF
TRBV29-1	TRBD1	CSVGKGTGGASYGYTF
TRBV2	TRBD1	CASSPDRSYNEQFF
TRBV19	.	CASSIGALRGADTQYF
TRBV19	.	CASMGARAFF
TRBV4-1	.	CASSQDRRASAAGELFF
TRBV5-1	.	CASSLGQTERKLFF
TRBV28	.	CASSFPGGFTGELFF
TRBV9	TRBD1	CASSGQGNTRELFF
TRBV5-1	.	CASSRGLSPSTQIYEQYF